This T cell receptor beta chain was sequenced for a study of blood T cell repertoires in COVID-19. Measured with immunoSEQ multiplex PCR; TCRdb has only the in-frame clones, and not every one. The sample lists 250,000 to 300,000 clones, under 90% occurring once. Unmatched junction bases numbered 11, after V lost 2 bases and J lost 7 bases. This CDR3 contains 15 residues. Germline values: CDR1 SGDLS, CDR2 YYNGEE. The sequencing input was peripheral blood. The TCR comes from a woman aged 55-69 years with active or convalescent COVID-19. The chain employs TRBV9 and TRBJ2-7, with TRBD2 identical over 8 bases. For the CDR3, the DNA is TGTGCCAGCAGCGTTACTAGCGGCTCTTGGGGGGAGCAGTACTTC. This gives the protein CASSVTSGSWGEQYF.